This T cell receptor (beta chain) is from a study of blood T cells in healthy people across ages. Notes on the study in general: Possibly confounding the expanded clonotype changes was the fact that donor CMV status was unknown.

As for this clonotype: What it binds is unknown.

Trimming removed 6 bases from V and 4 bases from J, with 20 bases in between. Germline V gene sequence: CDR1 SGHKS, CDR2 YYEKEE (reference sequence). This CDR3 contains 16 residues. The authors ran a second PCR of 7 to 11 cycles using a sample-barcoded 5' primer and a J-beta primer mix. TCRdb used MiXCR to reprocess the 5' RACE reads, holding one entry per CDR3 protein. The sample yields hundreds of thousands of distinct CDR3 sequences, roughly 25% seen once. Each of the donors had around 10 milliliters of peripheral blood drawn into EDTA-treated Vacutainer tubes. These data were also filed under a second study, of T cells of mothers and their children. From that second work: A slight, non-significant increase in overlap was found for related mother-child pairs relative to unrelated pairs.

The clonotype originates from a boy aged 10-17 years in good health. This rearrangement joins TRBV5-5 to TRBJ2-1, with D perhaps matching TRBD2 (7 bases). The specimen was blood. DNA for the CDR3: TGTGCCAGCACCCCGGGAGGACAGCCAAATTACAATGAGCAGTTCTTC. It specifies CASTPGGQPNYNEQFF.